What follows are 20 T cell receptor beta chains derived from one specimen sequenced in a study of blood T cell repertoires in COVID-19. Sequencing used immunoSEQ multiplex PCR; TCRdb keeps in-frame clones, though not all of them. The sample yields 95,000 to 150,000 clones, roughly four fifths seen once. Sequencing used peripheral blood. All receptors derive from a man aged 55 to 70 with acute or convalescent COVID-19.

The chain has TRBV28 and TRBJ1-5; 8 positions match TRBD1. The germline V gene has CDR1 MDHEN and CDR2 SYDVKM. The CDR3 consists of 13 residues. J lost 14 bases, V lost 5 bases, and 11 bases had no gene match. The CDR3 nucleotides are TGTGCCAGCAGTACGGCCAGGGGGCGTAAAGAGCATTTT. Encoded protein: CASSTARGRKEHF.

DNA of the CDR3: TGCAGTGCTAGTAATAGGCGGGCCTCCTACAATGAGCAGTTCTTC. Protein product: CSASNRRASYNEQFF. The chain couples TRBV20-1 to TRBJ2-1, with a tentative D call TRBD2 (5 bases). Germline V gene sequence: CDR1 DFQATT, CDR2 SNEGSKA (reference sequence). This CDR3 comprises 15 residues. Trimming cost V 3 bases and J 0 bases, with 12 bases left between them.

This clone was found a few times. This chain links TRBV27 with TRBJ2-7, with TRBD1 identical over 7 bases. In germline, CDR1 is MNHEY, CDR2 SMNVEV (reference sequence). Trimming took 5 bases from V and 5 from J; bases not matched to a gene: 9. CDR3 length: 14 amino acids. The CDR3 sequence is CASSGRQGLDEQYF. The CDR3 region has the DNA TGTGCCAGCAGTGGGAGACAGGGTCTGGACGAGCAGTACTTC.

The rearrangement links TRBV27 to TRBJ1-2; perhaps TRBD1 as D (5 bases). The V and J ends lost 2 bases and 1 base respectively, with 11 bases between them. The germline CDR1 and CDR2 sequences are MNHEY and SMNVEV (reference sequence). CDR3 length: 15 amino acids. CDR3 sequence reads: CASSLRVDSNYGYTF. The CDR3 DNA sequence: TGTGCCAGCAGTTTAAGGGTTGACAGTAACTATGGCTACACCTTC.

This sequence joins TRBV23-1 and TRBJ2-3, with a tentative D call TRBD2 (6 bases). TRBV23-1 is noted as an ORF with a role that remains uncertain. V was trimmed by 0 bases and J by 1 base, leaving 8 bases between them. The CDR3 length is 15 residues. CDR3 nucleotide sequence: TGCGCCAGCAGTCAATCTGGCGGGGGCACAGATACGCAGTATTTT. Amino acids: CASSQSGGGTDTQYF.

The rearrangement links TRBV6-6 to TRBJ1-5; maybe TRBD1 (6 bases). Germline V gene lookup returns CDR1 MNHNY and CDR2 SVGAGI (reference sequence). The CDR3 has 16 amino acids. V was trimmed by 6 bases and J by 1 base, leaving 16 bases between them. In DNA form, the CDR3 reads TGTGCCAGCAGGCCCCTAGAGGGGGGGAGCAATCAGCCCCAGCATTTT. Encoded protein: CASRPLEGGSNQPQHF.

This chain connects TRBV30 to TRBJ1-4; D not certain. V lost 5 bases and J 11 bases, leaving 12 bases between the germline ends. Germline assignment: CDR1 GTSNPN and CDR2 SVGIG (reference sequence). The CDR3 loop spans 11 amino acids. The CDR3 coding sequence is TGTGCCTGGTCCCCAGGATTCAAACTGTTTTTT. Its translation: CAWSPGFKLFF.

On this clone: Germline is not matched at one junction end, which may reflect a read error. The rearrangement uses TRBV6-5 and TRBJ1-3; TRBD1 matches 7 bases. CDR1 and CDR2 from the germline V gene are MNHEY and SVGAGI. The CDR3 sequence is 14 residues long. The CDR3: CASRPTGTGNTIYF. CDR3 bases: TGTGCCAGCCGACCGACAGGGACTGGGAACACCATATATTTT.

This clone occurred a few times. This rearrangement joins TRBV24-1 to TRBJ2-3, with TRBD1 matching over 8 bases. V lost 10 bases, J lost 1 base, and 3 bases stayed unmatched. Per the germline V gene, CDR1 is KGHDR and CDR2 is SFDVKD. The CDR3 is 13 residues long. CDR3 sequence (DNA): TGTGCCACAATGGGACAGGGCACAGATACGCAGTATTTT. It is translated as CATMGQGTDTQYF.

This sequence joins TRBV12-5 and TRBJ1-1; D remains ambiguous. Germline V gene data show CDR1 as LGHNT and CDR2 as FRNRAP. This CDR3 spans 13 amino acids. Deletions cut 4 bases from V and 1 base from J, with 7 bases between. The CDR3 loop is CASGSQANTEAFF. DNA of the CDR3: TGTGCTAGTGGTTCCCAGGCGAACACTGAAGCTTTCTTT.

As to this clone: The same CDR3 arises from other DNA sequences in this sample as well. The rearrangement uses TRBV19 and TRBJ2-7; 7 bases map to TRBD1. The CDR3 is 13 amino acids. Per germline, CDR1 LNHDA and CDR2 SQIVND (reference sequence). The trim removed 9 bases at V and 0 bases at J, leaving 5 bases unmatched. The DNA for the CDR3 is TGTGCCAGCTCCCGGGACAGCTCCTACGAGCAGTACTTC. This sequence encodes CASSRDSSYEQYF.

This clone was detected only once. CDR3 sequence: CASSFIVVNVAFF. The CDR3 DNA reads TGTGCCAGCAGCTTTATCGTAGTAAATGTGGCTTTCTTT. The genes are TRBV5-5 and TRBJ1-1, with D unresolved. The CDR3 runs 13 residues. V was trimmed by 2 bases and J by 11 bases, leaving 16 bases between them. Germline V lookup: CDR1 SGHKS, CDR2 YYEKEE (reference sequence).

V usage is TRBV5-1 and J usage is TRBJ2-2, with D possibly matching TRBD2 (5 bases). V shed 0 bases and J shed 6 bases, with 21 bases lying between them. CDR1 is SGHRS, CDR2 YFSETQ, per germline. This CDR3 has 18 residues. The DNA of the CDR3 is TGCGCCAGCAGCTTGGCGAGTAGCGCCCTTTCGGCCGCCGGGGAGCTGTTTTTT. Amino acid sequence: CASSLASSALSAAGELFF.

V and J are TRBV11-2 and TRBJ2-4, with 7 bases lining up with TRBD1. Unmatched junction bases numbered 2, after V lost 6 bases and J lost 3 bases. Germline CDR1 SGHAT, CDR2 FQNNGV. The CDR3 consists of 13 residues. In DNA form, the CDR3 reads TGTGCCAGCAGACGGACAGGCAAAAACATTCAGTACTTC. Protein sequence: CASRRTGKNIQYF. The entire variable domain, with the rest obtained from reference TRBV11-2 and TRBJ2-4, is as follows: EAGVAQSPRYKIIEKRQSVAFWCNPISGHATLYWYQQILGQGPKLLIQFQNNGVVDDSQLPKDRFSAERLKGVDSTLKIQPAKLEDSAVYLCASRRTGKNIQYFGAGTRLSVL.

This chain joins TRBV10-1 and TRBJ2-7, with TRBD1 identical over 10 bases. The V segment lost 5 bases and the J segment 3 bases; nucleotides outside the gene matches: 1. The CDR3 runs to 13 residues. CDR1 WNHNN and CDR2 SYGVQD come from the germline V gene (reference sequence). CDR3 DNA: TGCGCCAGCAGTCGGGACAGGGGCTACGAGCAGTACTTC. Translated: CASSRDRGYEQYF.

The CDR3 nucleotides read TGTGCCAGTAGTTTAGGACAGGGGGCCGGGGAGCTGTTTTTT. Encoded protein: CASSLGQGAGELFF. The rearrangement joins TRBV19 to TRBJ2-2, with 10 nucleotides matching TRBD1. Germline CDR1 LNHDA, CDR2 SQIVND (reference sequence). The CDR3 runs 14 residues. V dropped 5 bases and J dropped 6; count of bases not matched to a gene: 3.

V usage is TRBV18 and J usage is TRBJ2-1, with D possibly matching TRBD2 (6 bases). CDR1 and CDR2 (germline): KGHSH, LQKENI. The CDR3 length is 17 residues. Trimming stripped 1 base from V and 7 bases from J, with 20 bases between. DNA for the CDR3: TGTGCCAGCTCACCACGGTTCAGTCCTCCTAGCGCAAATGAGCAGTTCTTC. As protein: CASSPRFSPPSANEQFF. Together with reference TRBV18 and TRBJ2-1, the CDR3 gives the full variable domain: NAGVMQNPRHLVRRRGQEARLRCSPMKGHSHVYWYRQLPEEGLKFMVYLQKENIIDESGMPKERFSAEFPKEGPSILRIQQVVRGDSAAYFCASSPRFSPPSANEQFFGPGTRLTVL.

V usage is TRBV7-9 and J usage is TRBJ1-1, with a weak D call TRBD1 (5 bases). The CDR3 loop spans 19 amino acids. Per the germline V gene, CDR1 is SEHNR and CDR2 is FQNEAQ (reference sequence). Trimming cost V 4 bases and J 4 bases, with 28 bases left between them. The CDR3 here is CASSSIALGGGDYSTEAFF. The CDR3 nucleotides read TGTGCCAGCAGCTCCATAGCCCTGGGCGGGGGGGATTATTCCACTGAAGCTTTCTTT.

This clone was counted between two and nine times. The chain combines TRBV5-1 with TRBJ2-7, with TRBD1 matching 10 bases. The CDR3 is 15 amino acids. The germline gives CDR1 SGHRS, CDR2 YFSETQ. Trimming cost V 3 bases and J 0 bases; bases outside gene matches: 3. CDR3 amino acids: CASSSGQGVSYEQYF. For the CDR3, the DNA is TGCGCCAGCAGCTCAGGACAGGGGGTCTCCTACGAGCAGTACTTC.

J is TRBJ2-5 and V is TRBV2; 9 nucleotides line up with TRBD2. The CDR3 spans 15 residues. CDR1 is SNHLY, CDR2 FYNNEI, per germline. J was trimmed by 5 bases and V by 3 bases; bases with no gene match: 7. CDR3 in amino acids: CASSDGSGSLETQYF. CDR3 DNA sequence: TGTGCCAGCAGTGACGGTAGCGGGAGCCTGGAGACCCAGTACTTC.